Listed below are T cell receptor beta chains from one sample, sequenced in a study of blood T cell repertoires in COVID-19. Clones were read by immunoSEQ multiplex PCR, and TCRdb kept only the in-frame ones, dropping some. The sample yields around 250,000 clones, around nine tenths seen once. The specimen was peripheral blood. The source is a woman between 65 and 79 years old with active or convalescent COVID-19. Each CDR3 is given with its conserved first and last residue. D genes are given only for firm matches. Size values are once, few and many counts, or a class for expanded clones, and some rows have none.

d_call: -; v_call: TRBV2; clone_size: -; j_call: TRBJ1-4; cdr3_nt: TGTGCCAGCAGTGAACCAGCGCCTAATGAAAAACTGTTTTTT; cdr3_aa: CASSEPAPNEKLFF
d_call: TRBD1; v_call: TRBV7-8; clone_size: many; j_call: TRBJ2-7; cdr3_nt: TGTGCCAGCAGCTTAGTTGGGGGACAGAAAAACTACGAGCAGTACTTC; cdr3_aa: CASSLVGGQKNYEQYF
d_call: TRBD1; v_call: TRBV6-5; clone_size: -; j_call: TRBJ1-5; cdr3_nt: TGTGCCAGCAGGGAGGGACAGGGACAGCCCCAGCATTTT; cdr3_aa: CASREGQGQPQHF
d_call: -; v_call: TRBV18; clone_size: -; j_call: TRBJ1-5; cdr3_nt: TGTGCCTCGGGGGATAGCAATCAGCCCCAGCATTTT; cdr3_aa: CASGDSNQPQHF
d_call: TRBD2; v_call: TRBV9; clone_size: -; j_call: TRBJ2-2; cdr3_nt: TGTGCCAGCAAACCGGGGGGAGCCACCGGGGAGCTGTTTTTT; cdr3_aa: CASKPGGATGELFF
d_call: TRBD1; v_call: TRBV27; clone_size: -; j_call: TRBJ2-2; cdr3_nt: TGTGCCAGCAGTTTACGGGGGACAGGGAACACCGGGGAGCTGTTTTTT; cdr3_aa: CASSLRGTGNTGELFF
d_call: -; v_call: TRBV18; clone_size: -; j_call: TRBJ1-2; cdr3_nt: TGTGCCAGCTCATCTGGGGGGGGCCACTATGGCTACACCTTC; cdr3_aa: CASSSGGGHYGYTF
d_call: -; v_call: TRBV11-2; clone_size: -; j_call: TRBJ1-5; cdr3_nt: TGTGCCAGCAGCTTACACGGGATGAATCAGCCCCAGCATTTT; cdr3_aa: CASSLHGMNQPQHF
d_call: TRBD1; v_call: TRBV2; clone_size: -; j_call: TRBJ2-2; cdr3_nt: TGTGCCAGCAGGACAGGGTCGGTCGGCGGGGAGCTGTTTTTT; cdr3_aa: CASRTGSVGGELFF
d_call: -; v_call: TRBV6-5; clone_size: -; j_call: TRBJ1-1; cdr3_nt: TGTGCCAGCAGTTACGCGGGGAACACTGAAGCTTTCTTT; cdr3_aa: CASSYAGNTEAFF
d_call: TRBD1; v_call: TRBV6-4; clone_size: few; j_call: TRBJ1-6; cdr3_nt: TGTGCCAGCAGTGACTTAGACAGGGGGCTCAATTCACCCCTCCACTTT; cdr3_aa: CASSDLDRGLNSPLHF
d_call: -; v_call: TRBV19; clone_size: -; j_call: TRBJ2-5; cdr3_nt: TGTGCCAGTAGTCGACAGCAAGAGACCCAGTACTTC; cdr3_aa: CASSRQQETQYF
d_call: TRBD1; v_call: TRBV7-9; clone_size: once; j_call: TRBJ1-1; cdr3_nt: TGTGCCAGCAGCTTAGGAACAGGGGCCCCTGAAGCTTTCTTT; cdr3_aa: CASSLGTGAPEAFF
d_call: -; v_call: TRBV2; clone_size: -; j_call: TRBJ1-2; cdr3_nt: TGTGCCAGCCCTTTGGGCCCTCAAGCTAACTATGGCTACACCTTC; cdr3_aa: CASPLGPQANYGYTF
d_call: -; v_call: TRBV7-8; clone_size: -; j_call: TRBJ2-7; cdr3_nt: TGTGCCAGCAGCTTAGGGCGGTCCTACGAGCAGTACTTC; cdr3_aa: CASSLGRSYEQYF
d_call: -; v_call: TRBV10-3; clone_size: -; j_call: TRBJ2-7; cdr3_nt: TGTGCCATCACGGAGGGCTACGAGCAGTACTTC; cdr3_aa: CAITEGYEQYF
d_call: -; v_call: TRBV7-2; clone_size: few; j_call: TRBJ1-2; cdr3_nt: TGTGCCAGCAGCTTAGCGCCGGGGAAAGCTAACTATGGCTACACCTTC; cdr3_aa: CASSLAPGKANYGYTF
d_call: -; v_call: TRBV3-1/TRBV3-2; clone_size: -; j_call: TRBJ2-7; cdr3_nt: TGTGCCAGCGGGACTCTTACCTACGAGCAGTACTTC; cdr3_aa: CASGTLTYEQYF
d_call: -; v_call: TRBV21-1; clone_size: few; j_call: TRBJ1-4; cdr3_nt: TGTGCCAGCAGGCAAAATGGGACAGATTGGTGGAAACTGTTTTTT; cdr3_aa: CASRQNGTDWWKLFF
d_call: -; v_call: TRBV7-8; clone_size: -; j_call: TRBJ1-4; cdr3_nt: TGTGCCAGCAGCTTAGAGGGCATTCAGGGAGAAAAACTGTTTTTT; cdr3_aa: CASSLEGIQGEKLFF
d_call: -; v_call: TRBV6-5; clone_size: -; j_call: TRBJ2-1; cdr3_nt: TGTGCCAGCAGGGGCGCTGGGGAGAGGAATGGGCAGTTCTTC; cdr3_aa: CASRGAGERNGQFF
d_call: -; v_call: TRBV29-1; clone_size: -; j_call: TRBJ1-2; cdr3_nt: TGCAGCGCCGGACAGAGAGGCTACACCTTC; cdr3_aa: CSAGQRGYTF
d_call: TRBD1; v_call: TRBV25-1; clone_size: once; j_call: TRBJ1-2; cdr3_nt: TGTGCCAGCAGTGAATCCCTTATACAGGGGGCAAATGGCTACACCTTC; cdr3_aa: CASSESLIQGANGYTF
d_call: TRBD1; v_call: TRBV4-3; clone_size: once; j_call: TRBJ1-1; cdr3_nt: TGCGCCAGCAGTCCCAAAGTAAGACAGGGGAACACTGAAGCTTTCTTT; cdr3_aa: CASSPKVRQGNTEAFF